This T cell receptor (beta chain) emerged from a study of tumor and adjacent non-tumor tissue in lung cancer. The study, taken as a whole, reports: Tumor TCR diversity, when higher, was linked to shorter survival.

The library came from three nested PCR rounds adapted from ARM-PCR protocols. Via MiXCR, TCRdb re-called the multiplex PCR reads, giving one row per CDR3 protein. The data hold 77,000 or so distinct CDR3 sequences, with under 80% observed a single time. As concerns this clonotype: As yet, its antigen is unknown.

The template was RNA from unsorted bulk tissue. The ends lost 6 bases at V and 2 bases at J; junction bases unmatched: 19. CDR1 is DFQATT, CDR2 SNEGSKA, per germline (reference sequence). The CDR3 length is 18 residues. The material sequenced was lung tumor tissue. This chain joins TRBV20-1 and TRBJ2-1; 7 bases align to TRBD2. The TCR was taken from a woman aged 50 to 65 with non-small cell lung cancer. The DNA for the CDR3 is TGCAGTGCCCTGATCACCCTAGCGGCTCTCTCCGCCTACAATGAGCAGTTCTTC. Translation gives CSALITLAALSAYNEQFF.